The rows below give T cell receptor beta chains drawn from one sample of a study of cytomegalovirus exposure and HLA in healthy donors. Assay used: immunoSEQ multiplex PCR; TCRdb lists only in-frame clones, some missing. This table has 100,000 to 150,000 clones, more than 60% appearing once. Sequencing input: PBMCs. The receptor set was obtained from a woman aged 40 to 50 in good health and CMV-seronegative. CDR3s leave out the opening cysteine and the closing phenylalanine or tryptophan. The order of the fields is V gene, J gene, D gene, CDR3 protein. D genes are given only for firm matches.

TRBV27	TRBJ1-1	TRBD1	ASSLVGQGGLGG
TRBV5-1	TRBJ1-6	TRBD1	ASSQKIPGTGDNSPLH
TRBV6-1	TRBJ1-1	NA	ASSEREYTEAF
TRBV29-1	TRBJ1-1	NA	SVVTDLNTEAF
TRBV19	TRBJ1-5	TRBD1	ASSIRTGYDQPQH
TRBV4-3	TRBJ1-1	NA	ASSQDLRGSEAF
TRBV4-3	TRBJ2-1	TRBD2	ASSQDRGGYNEQF
TRBV7-9	TRBJ2-5	TRBD2	ASSLGLAERYQETQY
TRBV9	TRBJ1-1	TRBD1	ASSRQGNTEAF
TRBV7-2	TRBJ2-7	TRBD1	ASGQGILREQY
TRBV19	TRBJ1-1	NA	ASSTRQNTEAF